This T cell receptor (beta chain) is drawn from a study of patients and donors after allogeneic stem cell transplantation. This clonotype was observed a few times. TCRdb itself ran the RT-PCR reads through MiXCR, one entry per CDR3 protein. Found here are over 350,000 distinct CDR3 sequences, 16% of them singletons; the top ten hold 6% to 8%. Sequencing input: blood, either unsorted or a sorted T cell fraction (not recorded which). The receptor's source is a human donor who was either an allogeneic HSCT recipient or a stem cell or donor lymphocyte infusion donor (not recorded which). It is not recorded whose cells these are; they may come from a transplant donor.

The CDR3: CASSFPPGYTF. The CDR3 coding sequence is TGTGCCAGCAGTTTCCCGCCAGGATACACCTTC. The genes are TRBV7-7 and TRBJ1-2; D is uncertain. The CDR3 sequence is 11 residues long. The germline V and J ends were trimmed by 6 bases and 11 bases, with 13 bases remaining between them. In germline, CDR1 is SSHAT, CDR2 FNYEAQ (reference sequence).